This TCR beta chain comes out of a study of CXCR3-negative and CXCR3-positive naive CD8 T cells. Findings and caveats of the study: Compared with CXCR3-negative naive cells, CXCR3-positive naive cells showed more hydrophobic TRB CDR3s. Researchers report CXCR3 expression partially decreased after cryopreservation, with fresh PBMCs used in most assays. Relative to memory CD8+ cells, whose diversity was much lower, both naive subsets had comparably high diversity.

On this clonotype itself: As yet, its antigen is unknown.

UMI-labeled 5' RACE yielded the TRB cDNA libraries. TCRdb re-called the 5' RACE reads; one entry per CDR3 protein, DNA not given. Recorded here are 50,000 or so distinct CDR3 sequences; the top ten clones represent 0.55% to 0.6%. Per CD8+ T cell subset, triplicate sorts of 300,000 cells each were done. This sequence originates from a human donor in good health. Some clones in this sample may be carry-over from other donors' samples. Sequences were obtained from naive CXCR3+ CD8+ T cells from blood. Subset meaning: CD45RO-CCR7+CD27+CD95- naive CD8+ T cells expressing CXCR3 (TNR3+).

CDR3 loop: CASSEDRGPFEQYF. The chain links TRBV7-9 to TRBJ2-7; without DNA, the TCRdb call of TRBD1 cannot be checked. Germline-derived CDR1 and CDR2 are SEHNR and FQNEAQ (reference sequence). This CDR3 has 14 residues.